This T cell receptor beta chain emerged from a study of CD8+ T cells in alopecia areata. Once RNA had been extracted, it was reverse transcribed into cDNA to act as the sequencing template. Here immunoSEQ multiplex PCR was the method, and the copy in TCRdb shows in-frame clones only, minus some. The profile shows about 150,000 clones, 54% of them singletons. Overall study results and limits: While tofacitinib was given, many expanded lesional clones persisted in scalp and blood. Tofacitinib produced a significant decrease in scalp clonality and in expanded CD8+ clones among the top 100.

Germline-derived CDR1 and CDR2 are GTSNPN and SVGIG (reference sequence). Trimming cost V 1 base and J 5 bases, with 12 bases left between them. The CDR3 length is 13 residues. Indicated treatment: oral pan-JAK inhibitor, 5-10 mg twice daily. As for this clone: Antigen: not known.

Source: CD8+ T cells sorted from blood, taken at week 4, from a patient treated with tofacitinib. The sequence was collected from a human donor with alopecia areata. This sequence joins TRBV30 and TRBJ2-7, with D possibly being TRBD1 or TRBD2 (5 bases each). CDR3 nucleotide sequence: TGTGCCTGGAGTGGGTCCGGGGCCAACGAGCAGTACTTC. It specifies CAWSGSGANEQYF.